The 10 T cell receptor beta chains below all came from one sample that was sequenced in a study of blood T cell repertoires in COVID-19. Generated by immunoSEQ multiplex PCR, the TCRdb table keeps only in-frame clones and is missing some. The data hold 150,000 to 180,000 clones, with approximately 80% observed a single time. What was sequenced was peripheral blood. Every receptor here comes from a woman in her fifties or sixties with COVID-19, enrolled during active disease.

This clone is a singleton in its sample. The chain joins TRBV18 to TRBJ1-6, with D possibly TRBD1 on 5 matching bases. Trimming shortened V by 5 bases and J by 6 bases, and 11 bases separated the two germline ends. CDR1 is KGHSH and CDR2 is LQKENI in the germline V gene. The length of the CDR3 is 14 residues. CDR3 sequence (DNA): TGTGCCAGCTCAACCCAGGGTGCTAATTCACCCCTCCACTTT. Its translation: CASSTQGANSPLHF.

V and J are TRBV5-6 and TRBJ1-2; D possibly corresponds to TRBD1 (5 bases). The length of the CDR3 is 11 residues. The V gene's germline CDR1 is SGHDT and CDR2 YYEEEE. Between the trimmed V and J ends, which lost 6 bases and 7 bases, there was a span of 10 bases. The CDR3 bases are TGTGCCAGCAACTTCGGGGGTGGCTACACCTTC. It translates to CASNFGGGYTF. Full variable domain (outside the CDR3, taken from reference TRBV5-6 and TRBJ1-2): DAGVTQSPTHLIKTRGQQVTLRCSPKSGHDTVSWYQQALGQGPQFIFQYYEEEERQRGNFPDRFSGHQFPNYSSELNVNALLLGDSALYLCASNFGGGYTFGSGTRLTVV.

The chain combines TRBV30 with TRBJ1-6; D is unresolved. The V end lost 0 bases, the J end lost 10 bases, and 10 bases lay between the germline ends. This CDR3 is 13 amino acids long. The V gene's germline CDR1 is GTSNPN and CDR2 SVGIG (reference sequence). The CDR3 DNA reads TGTGCCTGGAGTGTCCAGGAGGGATCACCCCTCCACTTT. Residues: CAWSVQEGSPLHF.

A note on this clone: Different DNA sequences within this sample yield the same CDR3. This sequence joins TRBV18 and TRBJ1-1; possibly TRBD1 for D (5 bases). V lost 3 bases to trimming and J lost 1 base, with 6 bases between them. The CDR3 consists of 13 residues. In germline, CDR1 is KGHSH, CDR2 LQKENI. CDR3 sequence (DNA): TGTGCCAGCTCACCCCAGGGGAACACTGAAGCTTTCTTT. It is translated as CASSPQGNTEAFF.

J is TRBJ2-1 and V is TRBV6-1; 7 bases match TRBD2. The germline V gene encodes CDR1 MNHNS and CDR2 SASEGT. With 3 bases clipped from V and 7 bases from J, the junction kept 6 bases outside the gene matches. The CDR3 length is 14 residues. The CDR3, as DNA: TGTGCCAGCAGTGAGGCTAGCGGTCGGAATGAGCAGTTCTTC. Its translation is CASSEASGRNEQFF.

J is TRBJ2-7 and V is TRBV4-2; D possibly corresponds to TRBD2 (6 bases). The CDR3 runs 15 residues. Trimming pared 0 bases from V and 2 bases from J, leaving 11 bases between. The germline V gene encodes CDR1 LGHNA and CDR2 YNFKEQ. The CDR3 nucleotides read TGTGCCAGCAGCCAAGATTTAGCGGTGGCCTACGAGCAGTACTTC. Its translation is CASSQDLAVAYEQYF.

This chain links TRBV29-1 with TRBJ1-2; D unresolved. CDR3 length: 16 amino acids. The germline V and J ends were trimmed by 5 bases and 0 bases, with 19 bases remaining between them. CDR1 is SQVTM and CDR2 is ANQGSEA in the germline V gene. The CDR3 is CSVSGSGSGANYGYTF. As DNA, the CDR3 is TGCAGCGTTTCTGGTTCTGGGTCGGGAGCTAACTATGGCTACACCTTC.

The genes are TRBV6-5 and TRBJ1-5; TRBD1 matches at 8 bases. V lost 6 bases and J lost 2; bases outside the gene matches: 3. The CDR3 is 14 amino acids. Germline V gene lookup returns CDR1 MNHEY and CDR2 SVGAGI. CDR3 sequence (DNA): TGTGCCAGCAGAACGACAGGGGGCAATCAGCCCCAGCATTTT. Amino acid sequence: CASRTTGGNQPQHF.

The chain links TRBV6-1 to TRBJ1-6; D call uncertain. Germline V gene sequence: CDR1 MNHNS, CDR2 SASEGT. The CDR3 has 13 amino acids. V dropped 1 base and J dropped 5 bases, with 3 bases sitting between them. The CDR3 DNA is TGTGCCAGCAGTGAAGTAGATAATTCACCCCTCCACTTT. As protein: CASSEVDNSPLHF.

This clone was recorded once. The chain combines TRBV6-5 with TRBJ2-1; 9 positions match TRBD1. Germline-derived CDR1 and CDR2 are MNHEY and SVGAGI. The CDR3 covers 14 residues. Trimming removed 7 bases from V and 7 bases from J; junction bases left unmatched: 8. This CDR3 is CASIGQGTWNEQFF. The CDR3 coding sequence is TGTGCCAGCATTGGACAGGGGACGTGGAATGAGCAGTTCTTC.